The following is a TCR beta chain sequence with its context. What it binds is not known. The sample originates from a study of cytomegalovirus exposure and HLA in healthy donors. Study summary: Unique TCRs from HLA-typed donors, roughly 89 million of them, were held in an early data release.

Researchers ran the PCR with 60 Vbeta and 13 Jbeta primers. Sequencing was performed with immunoSEQ multiplex PCR; in TCRdb, only in-frame clones are kept and a portion is missing. This table holds approximately 82,000 clones. Study-level points and caveats: Further analysis, carried out later, found HLA-associated TCR beta chains more clonally expanded than equally common other chains.

The source of this sequence is a woman aged 55-75 years in good health and CMV-seronegative. The material sequenced was PBMCs.

The CDR3 sequence is CASSKLEAKNIQYF. In DNA, the CDR3 is TGTGCCAGTAGTAAGCTAGAGGCCAAAAACATTCAGTACTTC. The rearrangement joins TRBV19 to TRBJ2-4; D is unclear. The ends were cut back, 4 bases at V and 1 base at J, with 8 bases in the middle. CDR1 and CDR2 (germline): LNHDA, SQIVND (reference sequence). The CDR3 runs to 14 residues.